This T cell receptor beta chain emerged from a study of technical replicates of blood from a handful of donors. Sequenced by immunoSEQ multiplex PCR; TCRdb stores in-frame clones only, minus some. The profile shows approximately 97,000 clones, 85% to 95% of them singletons. Germline CDR1 reads MDHEN; CDR2 reads SYDVKM. This CDR3 has 15 residues. The trim removed 3 bases at V and 2 bases at J, leaving 4 bases unmatched. This sequence was found in a human donor in good health. The sample was T cells isolated from PBMCs. This sequence joins TRBV28 and TRBJ2-1; 7 bases line up with TRBD2. CDR3 nucleotides: TGTGCCAGCAGTTTCCAGGGAGGGCCCTACAATGAGCAGTTCTTC. Its protein is CASSFQGGPYNEQFF.